Below, 2 T cell receptor beta chains from the same sample are listed, as sequenced in a study of blood T cell repertoires in COVID-19. Some clones are missing from TCRdb's copy, which holds only in-frame ones; the method was immunoSEQ multiplex PCR. The sample lists 150,000 to 200,000 clones, 88% occurring once. The sample consisted of peripheral blood. The receptors originated from a man aged 40-50 years with active or convalescent COVID-19.

A remark on this clone: The germline gene is not matched at one end of the junction; a read error may be the cause. V and J are TRBV5-1 and TRBJ2-7; TRBD1 agrees at 11 bases. Germline V gene lookup returns CDR1 SGHRS and CDR2 YFSETQ. This CDR3 has 15 amino acids. In DNA form, the CDR3 reads TGCGCCAGCAGATTGGGACAGGGGGTGCGTTACGAGCAGTACTTC. Its protein is CASRLGQGVRYEQYF.

The chain uses TRBV5-1 and TRBJ1-1; weak D call: TRBD1 (5 bases). The CDR3 totals 15 residues. Trimming pared 0 bases from V and 4 bases from J, leaving 13 bases between. Germline CDR1 reads SGHRS; CDR2 reads YFSETQ. The CDR3 loop is CASSLAQGIGTEAFF. The CDR3, as DNA: TGCGCCAGCAGCTTGGCCCAGGGTATCGGCACTGAAGCTTTCTTT.